This TCR beta chain appears in the sequencing data of a study of T-cell reconstitution after alpha-beta-depleted transplantation in children. Study findings and constraints: After one year, T-cell counts and TCRbeta diversity mostly came from new T cells.

Unique molecular identifiers were incorporated during preparation of the TCRbeta library. MiXCR, applied by TCRdb to the PCR reads, yields one record per CDR3 protein. The sample shows some 16,000 distinct CDR3 sequences, around 4.9% of them seen only once. The sample holds many counts of this clonotype. Its antigen is not known. V was pared by 4 bases and J by 5 bases, with 6 bases between. The CDR3 runs 12 residues. Germline assignment: CDR1 PRHDT and CDR2 FYEKMQ (reference sequence). The TCR sequence derives from a boy younger than 18 with acute lymphoblastic leukemia, due to receive a stem cell transplant. This specimen was PBMCs, taken before TCRalphabeta/CD19-depleted stem cell transplant. This rearrangement joins TRBV13 to TRBJ2-1; D unresolved. As DNA, the CDR3 is TGTGCCAGCAGCTGGGTCGACAATGAGCAGTTCTTC. Translated: CASSWVDNEQFF.